Presented here are 23 T cell receptor beta chains from one specimen sequenced in a study of T-cell memory formation after mild COVID-19. TCRdb redid the calling of the 5' RACE reads with MiXCR, one entry per CDR3 protein. Of 470,000 or so distinct CDR3 sequences in the sample, over 15% are singletons; the top ten hold roughly 8.4%. The sequencing sample was made of PBMCs or a T cell subset sorted from them (not recorded which). These TCRs come from an adult woman who had mild COVID-19 (a few samples of this study predate the infection). Cell type and time point are not known.

The chain combines TRBV20-1 with TRBJ1-2; perhaps TRBD1 as D (5 bases). The CDR3 has 12 residues. Germline CDR1 DFQATT, CDR2 SNEGSKA (reference sequence). The V gene lost 5 bases and the J gene lost 4 bases, with 11 bases spanning the gap. The CDR3 nucleotides read TGCAGTGCTTATGACAGCTCCTATGGCTACACCTTC. This encodes CSAYDSSYGYTF.

The rearrangement links TRBV18 to TRBJ2-5, with D possibly TRBD1 on 6 matching bases. CDR3 length equals 14 residues. V lost 3 bases, J lost 3 bases, and 11 bases lay in between. In germline, CDR1 is KGHSH, CDR2 LQKENI. The CDR3 DNA follows: TGTGCCAGCTCACCCAATCAGGGGAAAGAGACCCAGTACTTC. Its protein product is CASSPNQGKETQYF.

This clonotype was detected ten times or more. This chain links TRBV24-1 with TRBJ2-1; TRBD2 agrees at 9 bases. V lost 4 bases and J lost 6; bases outside the gene matches: 6. CDR1 and CDR2 (germline): KGHDR, SFDVKD. This CDR3 contains 15 residues. CDR3: CATSDPGLARNEQFF. CDR3 nucleotide sequence: TGTGCCACCAGTGACCCGGGACTAGCTCGCAATGAGCAGTTCTTC.

The J gene is TRBJ1-1, the V gene TRBV12-3 or TRBV12-4, with no clear D. This CDR3 spans 13 amino acids. Trimming cost V 4 bases and J 0 bases, with 6 bases left between them. CDR3 DNA sequence: TGTGCCAGCAGTTCCCTATTGAACACTGAAGCTTTCTTT. This encodes CASSSLLNTEAFF.

This clonotype was seen more than once but under ten times. The V call is TRBV9, the J call TRBJ2-1; TRBD2 matches 13 bases. The ends lost 0 bases at V and 0 bases at J; junction bases unmatched: 6. The germline CDR1 and CDR2 sequences are SGDLS and YYNGEE. The CDR3 is 19 residues long. CDR3 residues: CASSVGLAGGPSSYNEQFF. DNA of the CDR3: TGTGCCAGCAGCGTAGGACTAGCGGGGGGCCCTAGCTCCTACAATGAGCAGTTCTTC.

This sequence joins TRBV15 and TRBJ1-2; D unclear. Trimming took 4 bases from V and 6 from J, leaving 6 bases between them. The CDR3 has 11 residues. Germline assignment: CDR1 LNHNV and CDR2 YYDKDF (reference sequence). CDR3 DNA: TGTGCCACCAGCACCGGGGATGGCTACACCTTC. Its translation is CATSTGDGYTF.

This clonotype was observed at least ten times. The chain recombines TRBV7-8 with TRBJ2-4; TRBD2 aligns across 16 bases. This CDR3 spans 17 amino acids. Germline CDR1 and CDR2: SGHVS and FQNEAQ. The trim removed 4 bases at V and 6 bases at J, leaving 6 bases unmatched. The CDR3 region is CASSSGTSGGALNIQYF. The CDR3 nucleotides are TGTGCCAGCAGCTCCGGGACTAGCGGGGGGGCCCTAAACATTCAGTACTTC.

This clonotype has more than one count but fewer than ten. The chain recombines TRBV6-6 with TRBJ1-1; D might be TRBD1 (5 bases). Trimming stripped 2 bases from V and 1 base from J, with 11 bases between. The V gene's germline CDR1 is MNHNY and CDR2 SVGAGI (reference sequence). The length of the CDR3 is 15 residues. The CDR3 DNA follows: TGTGCCAGCAGTTACGCCGACAGCCCGAACACTGAAGCTTTCTTT. It specifies CASSYADSPNTEAFF.

The chain has TRBV11-2 and TRBJ1-5, with a tentative D call TRBD1 (6 bases). CDR3 length equals 16 residues. The ends were cut back, 4 bases at V and 1 base at J, with 14 bases in the middle. Germline V gene sequence: CDR1 SGHAT, CDR2 FQNNGV. The CDR3 nucleotides are TGTGCCAGCAGCTACGCCGGGACACACAGCAATCAGCCCCAGCATTTT. It specifies CASSYAGTHSNQPQHF. The full variable domain, completed using reference TRBV11-2 and TRBJ1-5, is EAGVAQSPRYKIIEKRQSVAFWCNPISGHATLYWYQQILGQGPKLLIQFQNNGVVDDSQLPKDRFSAERLKGVDSTLKIQPAKLEDSAVYLCASSYAGTHSNQPQHFGDGTRLSIL.

The table lists this clonotype with a few counts. The gene calls are TRBV12-3 or TRBV12-4 and TRBJ1-5, with 7 bases aligning to TRBD1. This CDR3 spans 14 amino acids. The ends lost 5 bases at V and 7 bases at J; junction bases unmatched: 8. The CDR3 DNA reads as TGTGCCAGCAGTCCCGAGGGGGCCAGCCAGCCCCAGCATTTT. Translating it yields CASSPEGASQPQHF.

The rearrangement joins TRBV11-2 to TRBJ2-3; 8 nucleotides align to TRBD2. Trimming cost V 4 bases and J 3 bases; bases outside gene matches: 27. Germline assignment: CDR1 SGHAT and CDR2 FQNNGV. This CDR3 is built from 22 residues. The CDR3 coding sequence is TGTGCCAGCAGCTCACACCGTTCAGGACCAGCGGGAGCTCTTTCTGGGACAGATACGCAGTATTTT. The encoded protein is CASSSHRSGPAGALSGTDTQYF.

J is TRBJ1-6 and V is TRBV10-2, with D possibly matching TRBD1 (6 bases). CDR1 and CDR2 (germline): WSHSY, SAAADI. The CDR3 contains 16 residues. V dropped 0 bases and J dropped 7 bases, with 13 bases sitting between them. CDR3 sequence: CASSESAGHHNSPLHF. As DNA, the CDR3 is TGCGCCAGCAGTGAGTCGGCGGGACACCACAATTCACCCCTCCACTTT.

The chain carries TRBV12-5 and TRBJ2-1, with D perhaps matching TRBD1 (5 bases). From germline, CDR1 is LGHNT and CDR2 FRNRAP. V was trimmed by 5 bases and J by 3 bases, leaving 8 bases between them. This CDR3 is built from 13 residues. Written as DNA, the CDR3 is TGTGCTAGTGGTCCAGACAGCTACAATGAGCAGTTCTTC. Translating gives CASGPDSYNEQFF.

The V and J genes are TRBV7-6 and TRBJ2-7; TRBD1 matches at 9 bases. The V gene's germline CDR1 is SGHVS and CDR2 FNYEAQ. There are 14 residues in the CDR3. V shed 2 bases, J shed 5 bases, and the junction held 4 bases outside the gene matches. As DNA, the CDR3 is TGTGCCAGCAGCTTACCGGGACAGGGAAACGAGCAGTACTTC. Its translation: CASSLPGQGNEQYF.

This clonotype has more than one count but fewer than ten. The gene calls are TRBV29-1 and TRBJ2-1; D is undetermined. Trimming left V 4 bases short and J 6 bases short, with 13 bases between. Per germline, CDR1 SQVTM and CDR2 ANQGSEA. The CDR3 runs 13 residues. CDR3 in amino acids: CSVVLNSGNEQFF. In nucleotides, the CDR3 is TGCAGCGTTGTTTTGAACAGTGGCAATGAGCAGTTCTTC.

This clonotype was recorded at least ten times. The chain joins TRBV7-9 to TRBJ2-1; D perhaps matches TRBD2 (5 bases). The CDR3 covers 16 residues. From germline, CDR1 is SEHNR and CDR2 FQNEAQ (reference sequence). Trimming took 1 base from V and 0 from J, leaving 10 bases between them. The CDR3 DNA follows: TGTGCCAGCAGCTTAGGTAGTGGGAGCTCCTACAATGAGCAGTTCTTC. This codes for CASSLGSGSSYNEQFF.

This clonotype was seen more than once but under ten times. The CDR3 loop is CASSQSPDSYEQYF. In DNA form, the CDR3 reads TGTGCCAGCAGTCAATCCCCTGACTCCTACGAGCAGTACTTC. The chain couples TRBV6-5 to TRBJ2-7; the D is unclear. V was shortened by 5 bases and J by 0 bases, with 11 bases between the two germline ends. The CDR3 runs to 14 residues. The germline gives CDR1 MNHEY, CDR2 SVGAGI.

This sequence joins TRBV6-6 and TRBJ1-2; D is perhaps TRBD1 (6 bases). Per germline, CDR1 MNHNY and CDR2 SVGAGI (reference sequence). Trimming cost V 0 bases and J 4 bases, with 15 bases left between them. The CDR3 totals 16 residues. The CDR3 DNA reads as TGTGCCAGCAGTTACTCGATCCCAGGGGTTAGCTATGGCTACACCTTC. Its protein product is CASSYSIPGVSYGYTF.

This clonotype has only a few counts. The rearrangement joins TRBV29-1 to TRBJ1-1; a weak D match, TRBD1 (6 bases). Trimming took off 6 bases at V and 5 bases at J, with 10 bases between the two ends. The CDR3 has 11 amino acids. Germline V gene sequence: CDR1 SQVTM, CDR2 ANQGSEA. DNA of the CDR3: TGCAGCGTCGTCGGGACAACTGAAGCTTTCTTT. This encodes CSVVGTTEAFF.

This clonotype was counted at least ten times. V usage is TRBV28 and J usage is TRBJ1-1; D gene unclear. In germline, CDR1 is MDHEN, CDR2 SYDVKM. V gave up 4 bases and J gave up 1 base, with 10 bases separating them. CDR3 size: 14 residues. The chain's CDR3 is CASSYTGRNTEAFF. The CDR3 bases are TGTGCCAGCAGTTATACGGGAAGGAACACTGAAGCTTTCTTT.

The chain recombines TRBV5-1 with TRBJ2-2; the D gene could be TRBD1 or TRBD2 (5 bases each). The CDR3 has 13 residues. Trimming pared 7 bases from V and 6 bases from J, leaving 13 bases between. Looked up from germline, CDR1 is SGHRS and CDR2 is YFSETQ. CDR3 residues: CASFLRGAGELFF. The CDR3 DNA reads TGCGCCAGCTTCCTTAGAGGGGCCGGGGAGCTGTTTTTT. Variable domain in full (rest from reference TRBV5-1 and TRBJ2-2): KAGVTQTPRYLIKTRGQQVTLSCSPISGHRSVSWYQQTPGQGLQFLFEYFSETQRNKGNFPGRFSGRQFSNSRSEMNVSTLELGDSALYLCASFLRGAGELFFGEGSRLTVL.

This rearrangement joins TRBV24-1 to TRBJ1-4; 9 nucleotides line up with TRBD1. The germline CDR1 and CDR2 sequences are KGHDR and SFDVKD. The CDR3 consists of 15 residues. Unmatched junction bases numbered 8, after V lost 8 bases and J lost 5 bases. This CDR3 reads CATTYRDRENEKLFF. For the CDR3, the DNA is TGTGCCACCACCTACCGGGACAGGGAAAATGAAAAACTGTTTTTT.

This clonotype was seen ten or more times. The chain carries TRBV9 and TRBJ1-1; 10 positions agree with TRBD1. Germline V gene lookup returns CDR1 SGDLS and CDR2 YYNGEE. The V and J ends lost 0 bases and 5 bases, in that order; junction bases with no gene match: 4. The length of the CDR3 is 15 residues. The CDR3 protein is CASSVEGQGRTEAFF. DNA of the CDR3: TGTGCCAGCAGCGTAGAGGGACAGGGGAGGACTGAAGCTTTCTTT.